Included here is one TCR beta chain sequence, with context. The source of the sample is a study of CD8+CD57+ T cells in acquired aplastic anemia. Genomic DNA constituted the template upon which TCR beta VDJ and CDR3 profiling was performed. TCRdb processed the reads anew with MiXCR; each CDR3 protein has one entry. This table has 200,000 to 250,000 distinct CDR3 sequences, roughly 50% appearing once. V gave up 11 bases and J gave up 2 bases, with 14 bases separating them. Germline V gene sequence: CDR1 KGHDR, CDR2 SFDVKD. The length of the CDR3 is 13 residues. It was patients with CD8+CD57+ cell expansion by flow cytometry who were chosen for sequencing.

The sample comprised sorted CD4+, CD8+, or CD8+CD57+ T cells (not recorded which) from PBMCs. The J gene is TRBJ1-2, the V gene TRBV24-1, with no clear D. This TCR came from a human donor with aplastic anemia. CDR3 coding DNA: TGTGCCATCGAAAACGGGTTCAACTATGGCTACACCTTC. As protein: CAIENGFNYGYTF.